This T cell receptor (beta chain) is from a study of T cells in Graves' hyperthyroidism and ophthalmopathy. There are 14 residues in the CDR3. Deletions cut 1 base from V and 2 bases from J, with 9 bases between. Germline V lookup: CDR1 SGHTA, CDR2 FQGNSA. In this sample, this clonotype turned up many times. Amplified regions were TCR beta CDR3 sequences from RNA transcripts. Using the HTBI primer set, a first-round RT-PCR was run on the TCR CDR3. Using its own MiXCR run on the multiplex PCR reads, TCRdb lists one record per CDR3 protein. The table has hundreds of thousands of distinct CDR3 sequences, under 15% seen once.

The sequencing sample was made of blood. This clonotype was obtained from a woman in her 40s with Graves' ophthalmopathy. The V and J genes are TRBV7-2 and TRBJ2-7; no clear D. This chain's CDR3 is CASSLELGAYEQYF. CDR3 in DNA: TGTGCCAGCAGCTTAGAGCTAGGAGCCTACGAGCAGTACTTC.